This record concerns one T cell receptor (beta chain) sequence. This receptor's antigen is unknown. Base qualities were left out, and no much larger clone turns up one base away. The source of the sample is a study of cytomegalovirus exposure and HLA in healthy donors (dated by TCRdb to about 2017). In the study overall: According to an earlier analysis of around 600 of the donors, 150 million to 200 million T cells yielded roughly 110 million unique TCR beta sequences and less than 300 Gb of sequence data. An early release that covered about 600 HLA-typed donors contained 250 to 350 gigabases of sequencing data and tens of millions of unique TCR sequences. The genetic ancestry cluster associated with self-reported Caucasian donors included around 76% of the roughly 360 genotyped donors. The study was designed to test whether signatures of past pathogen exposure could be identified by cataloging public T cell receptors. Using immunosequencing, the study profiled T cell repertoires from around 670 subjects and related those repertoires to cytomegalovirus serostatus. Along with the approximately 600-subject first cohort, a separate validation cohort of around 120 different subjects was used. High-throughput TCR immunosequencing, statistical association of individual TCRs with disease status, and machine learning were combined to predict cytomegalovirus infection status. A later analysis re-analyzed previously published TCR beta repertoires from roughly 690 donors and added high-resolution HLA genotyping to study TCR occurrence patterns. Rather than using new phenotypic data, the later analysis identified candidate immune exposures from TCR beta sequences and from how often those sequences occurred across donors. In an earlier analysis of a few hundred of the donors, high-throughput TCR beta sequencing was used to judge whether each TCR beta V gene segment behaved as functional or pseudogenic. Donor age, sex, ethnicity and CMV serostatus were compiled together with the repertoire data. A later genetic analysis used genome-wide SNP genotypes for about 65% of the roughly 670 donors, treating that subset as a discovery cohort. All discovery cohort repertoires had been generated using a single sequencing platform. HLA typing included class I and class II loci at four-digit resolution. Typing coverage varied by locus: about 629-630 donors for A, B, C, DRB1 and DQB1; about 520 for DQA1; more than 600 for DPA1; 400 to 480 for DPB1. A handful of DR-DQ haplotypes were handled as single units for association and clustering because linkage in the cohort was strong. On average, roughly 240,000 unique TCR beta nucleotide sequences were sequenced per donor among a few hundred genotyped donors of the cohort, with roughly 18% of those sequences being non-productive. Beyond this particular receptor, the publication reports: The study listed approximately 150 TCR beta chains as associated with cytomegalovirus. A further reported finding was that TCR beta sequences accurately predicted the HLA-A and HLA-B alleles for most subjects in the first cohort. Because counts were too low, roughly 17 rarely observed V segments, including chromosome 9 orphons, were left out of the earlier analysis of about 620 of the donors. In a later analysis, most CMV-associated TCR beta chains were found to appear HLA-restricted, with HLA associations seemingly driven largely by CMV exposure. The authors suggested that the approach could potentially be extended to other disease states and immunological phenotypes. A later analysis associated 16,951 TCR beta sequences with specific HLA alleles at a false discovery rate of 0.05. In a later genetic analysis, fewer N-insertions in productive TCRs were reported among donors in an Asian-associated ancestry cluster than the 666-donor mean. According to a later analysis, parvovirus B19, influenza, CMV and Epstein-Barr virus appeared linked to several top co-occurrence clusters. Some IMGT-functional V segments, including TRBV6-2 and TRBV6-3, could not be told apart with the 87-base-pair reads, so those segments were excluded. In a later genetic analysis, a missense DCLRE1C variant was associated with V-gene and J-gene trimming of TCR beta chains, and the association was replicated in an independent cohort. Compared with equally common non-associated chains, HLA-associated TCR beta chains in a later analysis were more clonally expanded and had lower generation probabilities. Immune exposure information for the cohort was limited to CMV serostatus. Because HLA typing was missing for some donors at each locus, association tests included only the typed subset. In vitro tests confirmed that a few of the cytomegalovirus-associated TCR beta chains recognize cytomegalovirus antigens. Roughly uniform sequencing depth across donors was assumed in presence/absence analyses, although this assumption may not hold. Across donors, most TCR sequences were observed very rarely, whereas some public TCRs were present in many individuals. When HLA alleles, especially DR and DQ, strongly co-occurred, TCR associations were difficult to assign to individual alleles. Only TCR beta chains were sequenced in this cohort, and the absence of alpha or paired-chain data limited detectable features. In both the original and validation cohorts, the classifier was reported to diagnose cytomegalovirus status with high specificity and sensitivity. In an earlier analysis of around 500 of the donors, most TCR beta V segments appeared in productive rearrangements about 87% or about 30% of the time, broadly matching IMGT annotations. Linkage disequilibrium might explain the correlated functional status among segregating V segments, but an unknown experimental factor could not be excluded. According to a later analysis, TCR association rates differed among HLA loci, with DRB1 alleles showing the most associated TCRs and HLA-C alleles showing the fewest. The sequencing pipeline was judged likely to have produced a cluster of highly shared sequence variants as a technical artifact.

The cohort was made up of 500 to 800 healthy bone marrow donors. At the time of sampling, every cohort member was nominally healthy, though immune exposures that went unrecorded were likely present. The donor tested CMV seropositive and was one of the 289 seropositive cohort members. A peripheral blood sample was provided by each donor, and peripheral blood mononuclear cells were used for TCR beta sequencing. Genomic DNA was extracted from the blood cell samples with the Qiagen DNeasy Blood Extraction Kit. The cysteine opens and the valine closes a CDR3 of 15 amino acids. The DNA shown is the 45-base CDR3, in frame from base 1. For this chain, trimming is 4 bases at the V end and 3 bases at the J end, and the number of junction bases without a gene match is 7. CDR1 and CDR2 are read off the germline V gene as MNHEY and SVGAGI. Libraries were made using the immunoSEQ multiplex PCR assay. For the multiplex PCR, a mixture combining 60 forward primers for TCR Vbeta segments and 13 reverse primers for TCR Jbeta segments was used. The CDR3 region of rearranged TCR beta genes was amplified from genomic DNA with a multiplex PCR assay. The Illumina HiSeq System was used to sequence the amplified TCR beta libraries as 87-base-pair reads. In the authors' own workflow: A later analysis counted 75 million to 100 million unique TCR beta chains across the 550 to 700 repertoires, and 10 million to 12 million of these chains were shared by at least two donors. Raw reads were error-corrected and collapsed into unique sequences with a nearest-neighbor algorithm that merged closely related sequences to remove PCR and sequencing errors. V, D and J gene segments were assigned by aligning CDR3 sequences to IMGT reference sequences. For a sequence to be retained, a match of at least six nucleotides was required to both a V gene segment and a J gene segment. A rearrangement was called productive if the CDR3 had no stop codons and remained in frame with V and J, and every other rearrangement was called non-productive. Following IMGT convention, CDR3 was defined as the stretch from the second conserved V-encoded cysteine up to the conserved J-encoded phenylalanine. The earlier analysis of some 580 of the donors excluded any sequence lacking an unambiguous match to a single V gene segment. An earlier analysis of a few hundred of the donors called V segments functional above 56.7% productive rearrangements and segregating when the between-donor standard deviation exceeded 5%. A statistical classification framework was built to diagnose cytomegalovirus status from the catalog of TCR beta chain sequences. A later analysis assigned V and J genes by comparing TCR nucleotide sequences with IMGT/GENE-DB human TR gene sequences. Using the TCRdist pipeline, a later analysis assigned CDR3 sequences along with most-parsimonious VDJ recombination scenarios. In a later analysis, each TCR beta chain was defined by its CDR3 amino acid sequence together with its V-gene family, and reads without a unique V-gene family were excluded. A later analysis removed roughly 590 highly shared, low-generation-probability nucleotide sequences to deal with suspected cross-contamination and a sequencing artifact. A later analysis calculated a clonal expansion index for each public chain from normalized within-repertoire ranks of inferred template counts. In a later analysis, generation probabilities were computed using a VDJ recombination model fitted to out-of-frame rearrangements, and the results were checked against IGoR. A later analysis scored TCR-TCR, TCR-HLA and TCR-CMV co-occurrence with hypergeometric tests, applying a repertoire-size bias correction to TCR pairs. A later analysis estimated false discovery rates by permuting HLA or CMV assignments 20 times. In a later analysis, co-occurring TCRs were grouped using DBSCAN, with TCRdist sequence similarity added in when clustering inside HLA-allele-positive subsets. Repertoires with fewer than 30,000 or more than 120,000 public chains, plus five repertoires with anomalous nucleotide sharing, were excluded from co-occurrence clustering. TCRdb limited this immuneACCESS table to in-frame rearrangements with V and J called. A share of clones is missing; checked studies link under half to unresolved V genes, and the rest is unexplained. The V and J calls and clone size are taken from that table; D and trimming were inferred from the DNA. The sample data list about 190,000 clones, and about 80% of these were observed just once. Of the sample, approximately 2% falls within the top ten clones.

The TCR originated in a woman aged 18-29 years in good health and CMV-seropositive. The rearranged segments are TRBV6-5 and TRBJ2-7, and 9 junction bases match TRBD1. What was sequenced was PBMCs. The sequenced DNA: TGTGCCAGCAGTTCCACCGGGACAGGGAGCTACGAGCAGTACGTC. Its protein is CASSSTGTGSYEQYV.